These T cell receptor beta chains were read from a single sample in a study of CD8 T cells in Susac syndrome. One entry per CDR3 protein results from TCRdb running MiXCR on the immunoSEQ multiplex PCR reads. In the table there are over 80,000 distinct CDR3 sequences, approximately 92% of which are singletons. The specimen sequenced was CD8+ T cells from PBMCs. The receptors were sampled from a human donor in good health. Each CDR3 is given with its conserved first and last residue. The D gene is left open where the match is weak. Size is omitted from some rows. Given values are once, few, many or a class for expanded clones.

.	TRBV7-6	16	TRBJ2-1	.	CASSLGTPRSYNEQFF	TGTGCCAGCAGCTTAGGGACCCCTCGCTCCTACAATGAGCAGTTCTTC
TRBD1	TRBV5-6	16	TRBJ1-1	.	CASSWGTGGLGTEAFF	TGTGCCAGCAGCTGGGGGACAGGGGGCTTAGGAACTGAAGCTTTCTTT
.	TRBV6-1	15	TRBJ1-4	.	CASSRPGLMNEKLFF	TGTGCCAGCAGCCGCCCGGGACTGATGAATGAAAAACTGTTTTTT
.	TRBV7-9	13	TRBJ1-1	.	CASSLSPGEEAFF	TGTGCCAGCAGCTTAAGCCCGGGGGAGGAAGCTTTCTTT
.	TRBV3-1	14	TRBJ2-7	few	CASSQEARSYEQYF	TGTGCCAGCAGCCAAGAGGCCCGAAGTTACGAGCAGTACTTC
.	TRBV20-1	12	TRBJ2-2	.	CSADGSTGELFF	TGCAGTGCCGATGGGTCCACCGGGGAGCTGTTTTTT
TRBD1	TRBV5-1	15	TRBJ1-3	.	CASSLGTGSGNTIYF	TGCGCCAGCAGCTTGGGGACAGGATCCGGAAACACCATATATTTT
.	TRBV6-5	16	TRBJ2-3	.	CASSYQGYYSTDTQYF	TGTGCCAGCAGTTACCAGGGCTACTATAGCACAGATACGCAGTATTTT
TRBD1	TRBV5-1	17	TRBJ2-7	.	CASSPGQGGLHFYEQYF	TGCGCCAGCAGCCCGGGACAGGGAGGCCTTCACTTCTACGAGCAGTACTTC
TRBD2	TRBV5-1	15	TRBJ2-1	.	CASSLVSGEYNEQFF	TGCGCCAGCAGCTTGGTTAGCGGGGAATACAATGAGCAGTTCTTC
TRBD1	TRBV6-6	14	TRBJ1-2	.	CASSGDRLNYGYTF	TGTGCCAGCAGTGGGGACAGACTTAACTATGGCTACACCTTC
TRBD2	TRBV5-6	18	TRBJ2-1	.	CASSLGLAGGYSYNEQFF	TGTGCCAGCAGCTTGGGGCTAGCGGGGGGATACTCCTACAATGAGCAGTTCTTC
.	TRBV3-1	11	TRBJ1-1	.	CASSQLREAFF	TGTGCCAGCAGCCAACTCAGGGAGGCTTTCTTT
.	TRBV21-1	13	TRBJ2-3	.	CASSTGVTDTQYF	TGTGCCAGCAGCACGGGGGTCACAGATACGCAGTATTTT
.	TRBV7-8	12	TRBJ2-2	.	CASNEGGGELFF	TGTGCCAGCAACGAGGGGGGTGGGGAGCTGTTTTTT
TRBD2	TRBV10-2	16	TRBJ2-3	.	CASSDSGLAGGPPQYF	TGCGCCAGCAGTGACTCCGGACTAGCGGGGGGTCCTCCGCAGTATTTT
.	TRBV29-1	12	TRBJ2-5	.	CSVDDREETQYF	TGCAGCGTTGACGACAGAGAAGAGACCCAGTACTTC
.	TRBV6-5	17	TRBJ1-1	.	CASSYSMEGDPNTEAFF	TGTGCCAGCAGTTACTCGATGGAGGGGGACCCGAACACTGAAGCTTTCTTT
TRBD1	TRBV12-3/TRBV12-4	14	TRBJ2-2	.	CASSLTDRSGELFF	TGTGCCAGCAGTTTAACGGACAGGTCCGGGGAGCTGTTTTTT
.	TRBV29-1	10	TRBJ2-2	.	CSVGQGELFF	TGCAGCGTTGGCCAGGGGGAGCTGTTTTTT
TRBD2	TRBV7-9	17	TRBJ2-3	.	CASSSTTSGGPGDTQYF	TGTGCCAGCAGCTCAACGACTAGCGGGGGGCCGGGAGATACGCAGTATTTT
.	TRBV11-2	16	TRBJ2-1	.	CASSFRGGEEWNEQFF	TGTGCCAGCAGCTTCCGAGGGGGTGAAGAATGGAATGAGCAGTTCTTC
.	TRBV30	12	TRBJ2-7	.	CAWSVTHYEQYF	TGTGCCTGGAGTGTAACCCACTACGAGCAGTACTTC
.	TRBV29-1	14	TRBJ2-5	.	CSVETGLGEEAQYF	TGCAGCGTTGAAACAGGACTCGGGGAGGAGGCCCAGTACTTC
TRBD1	TRBV7-9	13	TRBJ1-2	.	CASRTDRAYGYTF	TGTGCCAGCAGGACCGACAGGGCCTATGGCTACACCTTC
TRBD2	TRBV2	17	TRBJ2-4	.	CASSEFGGGIAKNIQYF	TGTGCCAGCAGTGAATTTGGCGGGGGGATAGCCAAAAACATTCAGTACTTC
TRBD1	TRBV27	11	TRBJ1-2	.	CAIRTGSGYTF	TGTGCCATCAGGACAGGGTCTGGCTACACCTTC
.	TRBV4-1	14	TRBJ2-1	.	CASRGQSSYNEQFF	TGCGCCAGCAGAGGACAAAGCTCCTACAATGAGCAGTTCTTC
.	TRBV10-3	12	TRBJ1-2	.	CATGAETYGYTF	TGTGCCACCGGGGCGGAGACGTATGGCTACACCTTC
.	TRBV19	14	TRBJ1-5	.	CASSMGDFYQAQHF	TGTGCCAGTAGTATGGGGGACTTCTATCAAGCCCAGCATTTT
.	TRBV6-5	14	TRBJ1-6	.	CASSYGAGNSPLHF	TGTGCCAGCAGTTACGGGGCAGGGAATTCACCCCTCCACTTT
.	TRBV27	14	TRBJ1-5	.	CATRDGLSNQPQHF	TGTGCCACCCGGGACGGACTTAGCAATCAGCCCCAGCATTTT
.	TRBV20-1	15	TRBJ1-5	.	CSAQIPSRGNQPQHF	TGCAGTGCCCAAATACCTAGCAGGGGCAATCAGCCCCAGCATTTT
.	TRBV30	12	TRBJ2-3	once	CAWSEWPDTQYF	TGTGCCTGGAGTGAGTGGCCAGATACGCAGTATTTT
.	TRBV15	14	TRBJ2-1	.	CATSRDRSHNEQFF	TGTGCCACCAGCAGGGACAGATCTCACAATGAGCAGTTCTTC
.	TRBV4-2	13	TRBJ2-3	.	CASSPTPGDTQYF	TGTGCCAGCAGCCCCACCCCAGGTGATACGCAGTATTTT
.	TRBV29-1	12	TRBJ2-7	few	CSVELGSYEQYF	TGCAGCGTTGAACTCGGCAGCTACGAGCAGTACTTC
.	TRBV6-2/TRBV6-3	12	TRBJ2-1	once	CASTRSHNEQFF	TGTGCCAGCACCCGGTCCCACAATGAGCAGTTCTTC
.	TRBV6-1	12	TRBJ1-1	.	CASSARTREAFF	TGTGCCAGCAGTGCCCGGACCCGAGAAGCTTTCTTT
.	TRBV13	13	TRBJ1-1	.	CASTSRGSTEAFF	TGTGCCAGTACCTCCCGGGGATCCACTGAAGCTTTCTTT
.	TRBV15	12	TRBJ1-1	.	CATSTQGPEAFF	TGTGCCACCAGCACCCAGGGTCCTGAAGCTTTCTTT